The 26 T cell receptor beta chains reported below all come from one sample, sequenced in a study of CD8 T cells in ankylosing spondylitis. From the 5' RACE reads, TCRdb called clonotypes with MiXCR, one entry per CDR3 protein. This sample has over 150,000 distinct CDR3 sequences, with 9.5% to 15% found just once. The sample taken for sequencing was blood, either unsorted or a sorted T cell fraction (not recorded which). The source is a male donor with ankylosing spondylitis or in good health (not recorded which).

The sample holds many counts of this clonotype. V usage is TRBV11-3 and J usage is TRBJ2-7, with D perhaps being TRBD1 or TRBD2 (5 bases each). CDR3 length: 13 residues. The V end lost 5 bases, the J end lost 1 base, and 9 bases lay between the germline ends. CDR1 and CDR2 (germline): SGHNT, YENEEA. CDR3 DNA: TGTGCCAGCAGCGGGGACGGTTCCTACGAGCAGTACTTC. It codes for CASSGDGSYEQYF.

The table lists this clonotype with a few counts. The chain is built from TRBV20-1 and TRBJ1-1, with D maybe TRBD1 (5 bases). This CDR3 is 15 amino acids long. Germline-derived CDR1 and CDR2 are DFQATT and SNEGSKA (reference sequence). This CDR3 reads CSSLGGILVNTEAFF. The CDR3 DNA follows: TGCAGCTCCCTCGGGGGTATTTTAGTGAACACTGAAGCTTTCTTT.

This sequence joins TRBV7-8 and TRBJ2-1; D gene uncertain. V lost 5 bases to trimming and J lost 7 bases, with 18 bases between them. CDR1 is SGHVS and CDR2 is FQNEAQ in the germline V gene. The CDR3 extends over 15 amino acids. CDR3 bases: TGTGCCAGCAGCCCCGTATGGGGTACCTTGAATGAGCAGTTCTTC. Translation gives CASSPVWGTLNEQFF.

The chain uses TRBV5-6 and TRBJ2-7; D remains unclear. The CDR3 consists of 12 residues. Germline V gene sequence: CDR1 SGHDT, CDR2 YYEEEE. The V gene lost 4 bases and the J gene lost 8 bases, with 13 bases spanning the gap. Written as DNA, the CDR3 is TGTGCCAGCAGCCTGCGAAGTGGGAAGCAGTACTTC. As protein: CASSLRSGKQYF. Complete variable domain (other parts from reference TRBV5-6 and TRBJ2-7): DAGVTQSPTHLIKTRGQQVTLRCSPKSGHDTVSWYQQALGQGPQFIFQYYEEEERQRGNFPDRFSGHQFPNYSSELNVNALLLGDSALYLCASSLRSGKQYFGPGTRLTVT.

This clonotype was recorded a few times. The DNA for the CDR3 is TGCAGTGCTAGAAAGGGGTCCGTGATTGAAGCTTTCTTT. Translating gives CSARKGSVIEAFF. V and J are TRBV20-1 and TRBJ1-1, with D tentatively TRBD1 (5 bases). Germline V lookup: CDR1 DFQATT, CDR2 SNEGSKA (reference sequence). The CDR3 extends over 13 amino acids. With 2 bases removed from V and 7 bases from J, the gap between germline ends came to 14 bases.

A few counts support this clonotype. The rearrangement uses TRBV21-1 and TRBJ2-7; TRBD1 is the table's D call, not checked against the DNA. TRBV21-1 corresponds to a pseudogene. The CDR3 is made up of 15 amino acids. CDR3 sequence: CASSVEGDSSYEQYF. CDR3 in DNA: TGTGCCAGCAGCGTAGAAGGGGACAGCTCCTACGAGCAGTACTTC.

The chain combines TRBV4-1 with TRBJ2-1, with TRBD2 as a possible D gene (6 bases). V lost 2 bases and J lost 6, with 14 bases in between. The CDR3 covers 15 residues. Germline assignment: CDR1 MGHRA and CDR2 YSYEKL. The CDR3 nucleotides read TGCGCCAGCAGCCAAAATCCGGGACTCTCCAATGAGCAGTTCTTC. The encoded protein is CASSQNPGLSNEQFF.

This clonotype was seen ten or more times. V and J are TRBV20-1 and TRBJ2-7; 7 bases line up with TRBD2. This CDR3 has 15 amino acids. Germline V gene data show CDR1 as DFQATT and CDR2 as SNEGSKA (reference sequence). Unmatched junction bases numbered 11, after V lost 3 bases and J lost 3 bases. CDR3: CSASSGPGTHYEQYF. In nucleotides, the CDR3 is TGCAGTGCTAGTAGCGGGCCAGGGACTCACTACGAGCAGTACTTC.

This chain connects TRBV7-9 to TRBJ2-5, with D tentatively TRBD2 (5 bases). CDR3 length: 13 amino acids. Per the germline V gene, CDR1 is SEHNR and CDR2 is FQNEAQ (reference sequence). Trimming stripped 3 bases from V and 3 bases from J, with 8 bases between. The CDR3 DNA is TGTGCCAGCAGCTTCGACGGGAAAGAGACCCAGTACTTC. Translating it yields CASSFDGKETQYF.

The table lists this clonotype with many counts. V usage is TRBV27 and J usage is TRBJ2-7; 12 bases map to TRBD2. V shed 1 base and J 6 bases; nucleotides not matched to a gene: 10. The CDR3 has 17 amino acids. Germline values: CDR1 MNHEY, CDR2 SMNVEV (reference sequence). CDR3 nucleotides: TGTGCCAGCAGTTTATTCCCGCGACTAGCGGGAGCGGGCGAGCAGTACTTC. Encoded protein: CASSLFPRLAGAGEQYF.

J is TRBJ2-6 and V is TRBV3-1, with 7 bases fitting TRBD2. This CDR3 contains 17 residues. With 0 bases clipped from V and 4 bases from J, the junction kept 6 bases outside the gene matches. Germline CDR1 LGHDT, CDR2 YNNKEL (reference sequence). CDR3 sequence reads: CASSQDRLADGANVLTF. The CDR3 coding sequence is TGTGCCAGCAGCCAAGATCGTCTAGCGGACGGGGCCAACGTCCTGACTTTC.

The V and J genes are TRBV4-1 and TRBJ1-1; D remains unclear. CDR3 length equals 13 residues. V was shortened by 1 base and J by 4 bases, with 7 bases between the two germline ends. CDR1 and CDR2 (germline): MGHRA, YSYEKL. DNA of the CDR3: TGCGCCAGCAGCCAAGCCGTGGGCACTGAAGCTTTCTTT. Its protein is CASSQAVGTEAFF.

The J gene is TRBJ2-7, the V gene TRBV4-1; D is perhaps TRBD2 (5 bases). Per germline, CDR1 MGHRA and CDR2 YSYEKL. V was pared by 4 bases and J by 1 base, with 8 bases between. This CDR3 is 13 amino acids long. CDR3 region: CASSPRESYEQYF. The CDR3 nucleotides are TGCGCCAGCAGCCCGAGGGAGTCCTACGAGCAGTACTTC.

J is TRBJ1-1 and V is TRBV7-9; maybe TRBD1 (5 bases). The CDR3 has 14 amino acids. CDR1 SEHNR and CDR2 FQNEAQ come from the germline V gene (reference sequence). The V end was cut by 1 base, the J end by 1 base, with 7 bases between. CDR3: CASSLERGNTEAFF. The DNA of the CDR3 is TGTGCCAGCAGCTTAGAAAGGGGGAACACTGAAGCTTTCTTT.

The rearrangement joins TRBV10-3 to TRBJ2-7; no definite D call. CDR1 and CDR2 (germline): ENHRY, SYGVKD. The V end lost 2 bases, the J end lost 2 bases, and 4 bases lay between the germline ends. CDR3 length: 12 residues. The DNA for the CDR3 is TGTGCCATCAGTGAGCCGACCTACGAGCAGTACTTC. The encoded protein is CAISEPTYEQYF.

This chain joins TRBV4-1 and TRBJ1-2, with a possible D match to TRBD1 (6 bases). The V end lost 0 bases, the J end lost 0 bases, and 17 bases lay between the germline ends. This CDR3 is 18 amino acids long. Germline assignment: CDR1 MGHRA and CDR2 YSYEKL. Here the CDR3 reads CASSQDGGPAIANYGYTF. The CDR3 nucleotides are TGCGCCAGCAGCCAAGATGGGGGGCCGGCCATAGCTAACTATGGCTACACCTTC.

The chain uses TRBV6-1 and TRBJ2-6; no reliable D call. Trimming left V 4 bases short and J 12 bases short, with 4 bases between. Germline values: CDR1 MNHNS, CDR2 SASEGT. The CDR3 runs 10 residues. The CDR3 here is CASSVGVLTF. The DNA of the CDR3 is TGTGCCAGCAGTGTCGGCGTCCTGACTTTC.

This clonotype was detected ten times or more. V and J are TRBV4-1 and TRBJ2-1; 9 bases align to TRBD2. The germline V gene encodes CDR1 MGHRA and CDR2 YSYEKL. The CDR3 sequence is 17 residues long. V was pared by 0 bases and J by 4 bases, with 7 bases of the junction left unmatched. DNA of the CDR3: TGCGCCAGCAGCCAAGATATCCTAGCGGGGATGTACAATGAGCAGTTCTTC. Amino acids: CASSQDILAGMYNEQFF.

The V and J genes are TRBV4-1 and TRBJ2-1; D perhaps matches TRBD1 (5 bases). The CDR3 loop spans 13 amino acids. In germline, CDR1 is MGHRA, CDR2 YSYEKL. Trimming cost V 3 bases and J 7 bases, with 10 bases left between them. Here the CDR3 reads CASSQGRTNEQFF. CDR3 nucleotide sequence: TGCGCCAGCAGCCAGGGGCGGACGAATGAGCAGTTCTTC.

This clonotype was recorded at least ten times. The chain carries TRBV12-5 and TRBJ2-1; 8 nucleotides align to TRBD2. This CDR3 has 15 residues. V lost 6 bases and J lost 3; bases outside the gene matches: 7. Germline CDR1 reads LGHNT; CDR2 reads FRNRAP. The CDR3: CASGPAGDNYNEQFF. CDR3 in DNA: TGTGCTAGTGGGCCAGCGGGAGATAACTACAATGAGCAGTTCTTC. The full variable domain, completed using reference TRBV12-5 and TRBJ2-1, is DARVTQTPRHKVTEMGQEVTMRCQPILGHNTVFWYRQTMMQGLELLAYFRNRAPLDDSGMPKDRFSAEMPDATLATLKIQPSEPRDSAVYFCASGPAGDNYNEQFFGPGTRLTVL.

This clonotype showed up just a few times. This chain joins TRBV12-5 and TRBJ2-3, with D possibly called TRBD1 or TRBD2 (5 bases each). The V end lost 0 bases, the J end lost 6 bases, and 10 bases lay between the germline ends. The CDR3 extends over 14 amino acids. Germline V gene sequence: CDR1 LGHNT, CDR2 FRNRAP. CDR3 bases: TGTGCTAGTGGTTTGGTACACTGGGGGGATACGCAGTATTTT. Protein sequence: CASGLVHWGDTQYF.

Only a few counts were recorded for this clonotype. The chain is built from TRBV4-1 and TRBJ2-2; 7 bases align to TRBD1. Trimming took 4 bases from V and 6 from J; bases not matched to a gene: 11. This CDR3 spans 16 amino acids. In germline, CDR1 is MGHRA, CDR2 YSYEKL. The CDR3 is CASSRANRGSAGELFF. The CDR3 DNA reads TGCGCCAGCAGCCGGGCAAACAGGGGCAGCGCCGGGGAGCTGTTTTTT.

The CDR3 coding sequence is TGCGCCAGCAGCCAAGATAGGGGTGAGCAGTTCTTC. Amino acids: CASSQDRGEQFF. The genes are TRBV4-1 and TRBJ2-1, with D possibly TRBD1 on 5 matching bases. The germline gives CDR1 MGHRA, CDR2 YSYEKL. V was trimmed by 0 bases and J by 9 bases, leaving 6 bases between them. The CDR3 has 12 amino acids.

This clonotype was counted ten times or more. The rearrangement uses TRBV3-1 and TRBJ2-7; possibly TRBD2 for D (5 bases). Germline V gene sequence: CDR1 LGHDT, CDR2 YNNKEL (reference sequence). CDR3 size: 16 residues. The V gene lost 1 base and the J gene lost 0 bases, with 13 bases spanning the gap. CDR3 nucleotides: TGTGCCAGCAGCCAAGTTGGTGGCGGACTCTCCTACGAGCAGTACTTC. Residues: CASSQVGGGLSYEQYF.

CDR3 nucleotides: TGTGCCAGCAGCTTAGCAGGGGGAATGACTGAAGCTTTCTTT. Its translation: CASSLAGGMTEAFF. The genes are TRBV11-2 and TRBJ1-1; TRBD1 agrees at 7 bases. After removal of 1 base from V and 5 bases from J, the junction contained 4 bases not matched to a gene. CDR3 size: 14 residues. Germline V gene lookup returns CDR1 SGHAT and CDR2 FQNNGV.

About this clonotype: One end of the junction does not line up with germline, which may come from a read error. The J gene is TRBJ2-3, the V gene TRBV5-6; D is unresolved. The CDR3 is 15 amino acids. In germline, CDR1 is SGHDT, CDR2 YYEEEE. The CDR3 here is CASTLTRIRTDTQYF. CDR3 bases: TGTGCCAGCACCTTGACCCGAATTCGCACAGATACGCAGTATTTT.